This record concerns one T cell receptor beta chain sequence. This clonotype has ten or more counts. Its antigen has not been determined. Nothing much larger sits one base from this clone, and base qualities are not available. The germline V gene provides CDR1 SQVTM and CDR2 ANQGSEA. Its CDR3 holds 15 amino acids, cysteine through phenylalanine. The DNA shown is the 45-base CDR3, in frame from base 1. After removal of 5 bases from V and 7 bases from J, the junction retains 10 bases not matched to a gene. Libraries were constructed by 5' RACE. Data came from an Illumina HiSeq 2500. A second PCR of roughly 6 to 11 cycles was run with a J-beta primer mix and a sample-barcoded 5' primer. A template-switch 5' adaptor carrying 12 random nucleotides introduced a unique molecular identifier onto each TCR beta cDNA molecule. Each sample yielded at least 2.5 million CDR3-containing paired-end reads. The Mint cDNA synthesis kit, primed by a TRBC-specific oligonucleotide, was used to synthesize first-strand cDNA from all RNA. Following uracil-DNA glycosylase treatment, a first 18-cycle PCR with universal primers M1SS and BC2_uni_R was performed on all cDNA. The study's own analysis went as follows. For normalization, 1 million high-quality reads, each with a distinct molecular identifier, were randomly selected from each sample. Instead of being binned into consensus sequences, reads with shared molecular identifiers were discarded. MiTCR, run with a Q25 quality threshold and the strictest error-elimination algorithm, handled CDR3 identification, clonotype clustering and error correction. Lower-bound total TCR beta diversity was estimated with a nonparametric unseen species model using Euler transformation. TCRdb trimmed the raw reads at Q25, called clones with MiXCR and kept productive beta chains. Duplicate CDR3 protein sequences are folded into a single record with the most common DNA and genes. The V and J calls, along with clone size, are taken from TCRdb and not from the paper's own processing. A total of around 1.5 million distinct CDR3 sequences appear in this sample, roughly 45% of them only once. The ten largest clonotypes hold 7% to 9.5% of the sample.

The roughly 39 donors, aged about 6 to 95 years, were systemically healthy Caucasian individuals from Russia. Each donor gave about 9.7 milliliters of peripheral blood, drawn into EDTA-treated Vacutainer tubes. Ficoll-Paque density-gradient centrifugation was used to isolate PBMCs, with at least 7 million obtained per sample. Trizol reagent was used to extract total RNA from the PBMCs, yielding at least 5.5 micrograms per sample. For every donor, flow cytometry on a PBMC aliquot measured the percentage of naive CD45RAhigh/CD27high T cells. The sample belongs to a study of blood T cells in healthy people across ages (dated by TCRdb to about 2015). Study-wide context: In model experiments, template switching captured roughly one uniquely barcoded TCR beta cDNA molecule for every two T cells. Age-related changes in TCR beta repertoire diversity were measured in the study by deep sequencing normalized with unique cDNA molecular identifiers. To avoid experimental bias, donors of different ages were randomly spread across the sequencing lanes. The study analyzed two additional independent replicas of 1 million unique cDNA reads from the same blood draw for two donors, one aged 18 to 29 and one aged 80 or older. The donors were divided into four age groups: young (average around 16 years), middle-aged (about 40), aged (about 60) and long-lived (nearly 85).

Study-wide findings and limitations: Total diversity estimates from one million sequenced T cells were considered lower bounds and underestimates. Because profiling used bulk unsorted PBMCs, naive and antigen-experienced compartments could not be compared conclusively. Because the CMV infection status of the donors was unknown, age-related changes in expanded clonotypes may potentially have been confounded. The long-lived group showed more naive CD4+ T cells, fewer expanded clones and increased TCR diversity than the aged group, suggesting age selection. A strong correlation was found between observed TCR beta diversity and the percentage of naive T cells measured by flow cytometry. As age increased, observed TCR beta diversity per million T cells dropped in a roughly linear way, and a significant reduction was already evident by age 40.

The sequencing input was blood. Recombination connected TRBV29-1 to TRBJ2-1; TRBD2 matches 11 bases in the middle. The clonotype comes from a woman younger than 35 in good health. The nucleotides read TGCAGCGTTACCCGGGGGACTAGCGGTAGGAATGAGCAGTTCTTC. This gives the protein CSVTRGTSGRNEQFF.